This T cell receptor (beta chain) was sequenced during a study of cytomegalovirus exposure and HLA in healthy donors. Study as a whole: Caucasian-associated ancestry cluster membership applied to about 77% of a few hundred genotyped donors.

PCR used 60 Vbeta primers and 13 Jbeta primers. Method: immunoSEQ multiplex PCR; TCRdb's copy keeps in-frame clones and lacks some. The repertoire includes under 200,000 clones, about 77% of them detected once, and less than 9% sits in the top ten. The sequence came from a male donor in good health and CMV-seropositive. The sample was PBMCs.

The CDR3 is CASSTSTGRNEKLFF. The DNA for the CDR3 is TGTGCCAGTAGTACCTCGACAGGGAGAAATGAAAAACTGTTTTTT. The V and J genes are TRBV19 and TRBJ1-4, with 7 bases aligning to TRBD1. Germline CDR1 LNHDA, CDR2 SQIVND (reference sequence). The V and J ends lost 4 bases and 5 bases, in that order; junction bases with no gene match: 7. This CDR3 is built from 15 residues.